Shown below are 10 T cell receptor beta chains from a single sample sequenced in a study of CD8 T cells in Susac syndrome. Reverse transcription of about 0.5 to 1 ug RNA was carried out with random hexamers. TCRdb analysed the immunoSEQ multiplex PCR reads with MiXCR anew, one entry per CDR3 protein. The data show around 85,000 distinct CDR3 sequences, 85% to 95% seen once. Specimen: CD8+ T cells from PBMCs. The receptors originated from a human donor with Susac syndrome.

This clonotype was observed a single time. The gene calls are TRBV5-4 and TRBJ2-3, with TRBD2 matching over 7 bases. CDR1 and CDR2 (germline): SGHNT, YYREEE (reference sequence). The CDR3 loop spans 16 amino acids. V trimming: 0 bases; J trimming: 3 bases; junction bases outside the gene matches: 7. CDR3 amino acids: CASSLEGGRGTDTQYF. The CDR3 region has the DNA TGTGCCAGCAGCTTGGAAGGCGGGAGAGGGACAGATACGCAGTATTTT.

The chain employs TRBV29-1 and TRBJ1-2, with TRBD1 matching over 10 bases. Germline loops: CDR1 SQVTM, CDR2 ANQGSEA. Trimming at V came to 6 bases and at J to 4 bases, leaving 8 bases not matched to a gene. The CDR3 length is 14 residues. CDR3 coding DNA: TGCAGCGTCCCGGGGGACAGGGGTGGCTATGGCTACACCTTC. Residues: CSVPGDRGGYGYTF.

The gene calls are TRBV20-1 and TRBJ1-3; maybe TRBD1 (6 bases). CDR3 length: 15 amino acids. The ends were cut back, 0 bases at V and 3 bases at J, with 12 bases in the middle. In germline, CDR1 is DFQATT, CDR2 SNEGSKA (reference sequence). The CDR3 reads CSARDYRVGGNTIYF. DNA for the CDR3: TGCAGTGCTAGAGATTACAGGGTTGGTGGAAACACCATATATTTT.

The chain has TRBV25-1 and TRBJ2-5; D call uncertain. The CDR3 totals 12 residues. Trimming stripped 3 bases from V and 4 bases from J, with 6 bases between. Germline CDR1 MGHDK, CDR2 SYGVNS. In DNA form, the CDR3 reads TGTGCCAGCAGTGAGACGGGAGAGACCCAGTACTTC. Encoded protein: CASSETGETQYF.

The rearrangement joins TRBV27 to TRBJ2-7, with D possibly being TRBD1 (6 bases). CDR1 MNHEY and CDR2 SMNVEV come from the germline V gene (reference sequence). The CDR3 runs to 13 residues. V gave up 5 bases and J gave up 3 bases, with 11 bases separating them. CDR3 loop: CASSLGALYEQYF. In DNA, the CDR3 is TGTGCCAGCAGTCTGGGGGCCCTCTACGAGCAGTACTTC.

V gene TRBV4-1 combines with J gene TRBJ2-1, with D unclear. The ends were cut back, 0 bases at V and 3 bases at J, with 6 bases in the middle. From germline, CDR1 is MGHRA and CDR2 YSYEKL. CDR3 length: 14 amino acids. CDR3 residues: CASSQDMNYNEQFF. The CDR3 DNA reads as TGCGCCAGCAGCCAAGATATGAACTACAATGAGCAGTTCTTC.

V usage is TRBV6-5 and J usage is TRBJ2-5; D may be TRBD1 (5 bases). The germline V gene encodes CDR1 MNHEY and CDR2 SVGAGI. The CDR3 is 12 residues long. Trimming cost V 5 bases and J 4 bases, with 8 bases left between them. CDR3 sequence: CASSDRRETQYF. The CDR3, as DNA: TGTGCCAGCAGTGACAGACGAGAGACCCAGTACTTC.

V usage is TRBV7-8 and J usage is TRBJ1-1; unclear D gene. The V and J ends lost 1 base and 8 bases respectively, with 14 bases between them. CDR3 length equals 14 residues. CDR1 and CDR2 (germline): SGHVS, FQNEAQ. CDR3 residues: CASSLGGEASEAFF. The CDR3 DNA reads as TGTGCCAGCAGCTTAGGCGGAGAGGCATCGGAAGCTTTCTTT.

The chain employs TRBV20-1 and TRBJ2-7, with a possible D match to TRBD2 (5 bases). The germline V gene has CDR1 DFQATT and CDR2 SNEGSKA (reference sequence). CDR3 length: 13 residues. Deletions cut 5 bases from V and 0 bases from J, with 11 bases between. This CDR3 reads CSAPNRDSYEQYF. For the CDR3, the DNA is TGCAGTGCTCCGAACCGGGACTCCTACGAGCAGTACTTC.

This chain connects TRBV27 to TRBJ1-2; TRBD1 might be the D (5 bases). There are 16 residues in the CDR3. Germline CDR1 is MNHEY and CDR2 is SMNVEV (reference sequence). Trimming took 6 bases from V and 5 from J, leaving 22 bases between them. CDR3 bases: TGTGCCAGCAGCCCCGGGACTCTAGACCGCTTTTATGGCTACACCTTC. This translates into CASSPGTLDRFYGYTF.